This passage covers 18 T cell receptor beta chains from one sample sequenced in a study of blood T cell repertoires in COVID-19. Some clones are missing from TCRdb's copy, which holds only in-frame ones; the method was immunoSEQ multiplex PCR. The profile shows some 330,000 clones, approximately 89% of them singletons. The sequenced sample consisted of peripheral blood. These receptors all stem from a woman in her 30s with COVID-19, enrolled during active disease.

This clone occurred once. V usage is TRBV2 and J usage is TRBJ2-7; 8 bases line up with TRBD1. There are 14 residues in the CDR3. The germline CDR1 and CDR2 sequences are SNHLY and FYNNEI. J lost 6 bases, V lost 6 bases, and 10 bases had no gene match. CDR3 nucleotide sequence: TGTGCCAGCAGCCCGACAGGGGTTAATATCGAGCAGTACTTC. It specifies CASSPTGVNIEQYF.

The V call is TRBV7-9, the J call TRBJ2-5; D gene uncertain. V lost 1 base, J lost 7 bases, and 16 bases lay in between. The germline V gene encodes CDR1 SEHNR and CDR2 FQNEAQ (reference sequence). CDR3 size: 15 residues. Written as DNA, the CDR3 is TGTGCCAGCAGCTTAGGGGTAGAGGTAACGGGGACCCAGTACTTC. Protein: CASSLGVEVTGTQYF.

J is TRBJ1-4 and V is TRBV11-3; a weak D match, TRBD1 (5 bases). This CDR3 contains 15 residues. Trimming shortened V by 4 bases and J by 1 base, and 10 bases separated the two germline ends. Germline assignment: CDR1 SGHNT and CDR2 YENEEA. For the CDR3, the DNA is TGTGCCAGCAGCTCCATAGGGGTAACTAATGAAAAACTGTTTTTT. Translating it yields CASSSIGVTNEKLFF.

V usage is TRBV10-2 and J usage is TRBJ2-1; the match to TRBD2 covers 8 bases. With V trimmed by 7 bases and J by 10 bases, 15 bases remained unmatched. The CDR3 extends over 15 amino acids. In germline, CDR1 is WSHSY, CDR2 SAAADI. In nucleotides, the CDR3 is TGCGCCAGCAAGGTTAGCGGGGTGCGACTGGGCGAGCAGTTCTTC. Protein product: CASKVSGVRLGEQFF.

The rearrangement links TRBV19 to TRBJ2-1, with 7 bases identical to TRBD1. Germline loops: CDR1 LNHDA, CDR2 SQIVND (reference sequence). The junction had 6 bases not matched to a gene; V was cut back by 6 bases and J by 1 base. The CDR3 totals 15 residues. CDR3: CASSLTGSSYNEQFF. The DNA of the CDR3 is TGTGCCAGTAGCTTGACAGGGTCTTCCTACAATGAGCAGTTCTTC.

This clone was observed a single time. The chain has TRBV7-9 and TRBJ1-1, with 7 bases aligning to TRBD1. The CDR3 consists of 16 residues. Losses at the gene ends were 5 bases for V and 0 bases for J; bases not matched to a gene: 9. Germline CDR1 and CDR2: SEHNR and FQNEAQ (reference sequence). In nucleotides, the CDR3 is TGTGCCAGCAGCCCAGCCCAGGACAGGTTGAACACTGAAGCTTTCTTT. It yields the protein CASSPAQDRLNTEAFF.

J is TRBJ2-5 and V is TRBV4-1; 8 bases match TRBD2. The germline V gene encodes CDR1 MGHRA and CDR2 YSYEKL. CDR3 length: 13 amino acids. Germline trimming cut 3 bases from V and 5 bases from J; bases unmatched to any gene: 2. CDR3 bases: TGCGCCAGCAGCCACGCTAGCGGGGAGACCCAGTACTTC. It translates to CASSHASGETQYF.

J is TRBJ1-2 and V is TRBV18; tentative D call: TRBD1 (6 bases). V lost 6 bases and J 4 bases, leaving 9 bases between the germline ends. The germline V gene has CDR1 KGHSH and CDR2 LQKENI. The length of the CDR3 is 12 residues. The DNA of the CDR3 is TGTGCCAGCTCGCAGGACAGCTATGGCTACACCTTC. It codes for CASSQDSYGYTF.

The J gene is TRBJ1-6, the V gene TRBV28; no definite D call. Per the germline V gene, CDR1 is MDHEN and CDR2 is SYDVKM. CDR3 length equals 16 residues. The V and J ends lost 2 bases and 4 bases respectively, with 12 bases between them. The DNA of the CDR3 is TGTGCCAGCAGTTTAGGCCAGAACAGATATAATTCACCCCTCCACTTT. Translated: CASSLGQNRYNSPLHF.

This clone was detected only a few times. The V and J genes are TRBV5-1 and TRBJ1-3; TRBD1 might be the D (6 bases). This CDR3 is built from 14 residues. The V gene's germline CDR1 is SGHRS and CDR2 YFSETQ. V was cut by 4 bases and J by 0 bases, with 8 bases left in between. The CDR3: CASSAQGSGNTIYF. The DNA for the CDR3 is TGCGCCAGCAGCGCACAGGGCTCTGGAAACACCATATATTTT.

This clone was seen only once. The V call is TRBV19, the J call TRBJ2-1, with 8 bases fitting TRBD1. V lost 6 bases and J lost 3; bases outside the gene matches: 4. Germline-derived CDR1 and CDR2 are LNHDA and SQIVND (reference sequence). The CDR3 runs 14 residues. The CDR3 region is CASSGQGGYNEQFF. The CDR3, as DNA: TGTGCCAGTAGCGGACAGGGAGGCTACAATGAGCAGTTCTTC. The full variable domain, rest sourced from reference TRBV19 and TRBJ2-1, is DGGITQSPKYLFRKEGQNVTLSCEQNLNHDAMYWYRQDPGQGLRLIYYSQIVNDFQKGDIAEGYSVSREKKESFPLTVTSAQKNPTAFYLCASSGQGGYNEQFFGPGTRLTVL.

This sequence joins TRBV10-3 and TRBJ1-4; maybe TRBD1 (6 bases). The length of the CDR3 is 16 residues. CDR1 is ENHRY, CDR2 SYGVKD, per germline. V lost 5 bases and J 10 bases, leaving 23 bases between the germline ends. This chain's CDR3 is CAISPQGGGEGVKLFF. DNA for the CDR3: TGTGCCATCAGTCCTCAAGGTGGGGGCGAAGGCGTAAAACTGTTTTTT.

This clone came up once. This chain joins TRBV6-6 and TRBJ1-6; 7 nucleotides line up with TRBD1. Germline V lookup: CDR1 MNHNY, CDR2 SVGAGI (reference sequence). Unmatched junction bases numbered 10, after V lost 6 bases and J lost 8 bases. The CDR3 is 15 residues long. CDR3 sequence: CASSQRQGRDSPLHF. The CDR3 nucleotides are TGTGCCAGCAGCCAACGACAGGGACGGGATTCACCCCTCCACTTT.

The chain links TRBV30 to TRBJ2-2; 11 positions match TRBD1. The CDR3 spans 16 residues. V dropped 3 bases and J dropped 4; count of bases not matched to a gene: 7. Germline V gene data show CDR1 as GTSNPN and CDR2 as SVGIG (reference sequence). CDR3 region: CAWRRGQGAITGELFF. In DNA form, the CDR3 reads TGTGCCTGGAGACGAGGACAGGGGGCTATCACCGGGGAGCTGTTTTTT.

The chain combines TRBV5-6 with TRBJ1-2; D remains ambiguous. This CDR3 comprises 11 residues. V shed 4 bases and J shed 8 bases, with 9 bases lying between them. The germline V gene encodes CDR1 SGHDT and CDR2 YYEEEE. This CDR3 is CASSPGRGYTF. CDR3 nucleotide sequence: TGTGCCAGCAGCCCCGGGAGAGGCTACACCTTC.

V and J are TRBV6-5 and TRBJ1-2, with 8 nucleotides matching TRBD1. V lost 6 bases, J lost 4 bases, and 7 bases stayed unmatched. The CDR3 has 14 amino acids. CDR1 and CDR2 from the germline V gene are MNHEY and SVGAGI. CDR3 residues: CASSSGTGVYGYTF. The CDR3 nucleotides read TGTGCCAGCAGCTCCGGGACAGGAGTCTATGGCTACACCTTC.

The J gene is TRBJ2-2, the V gene TRBV5-4, with D possibly being TRBD2 (7 bases). From germline, CDR1 is SGHNT and CDR2 YYREEE (reference sequence). Trimming left V 8 bases short and J 6 bases short, with 14 bases between. CDR3 length equals 13 residues. CDR3 nucleotides: TGTGCCAGGATGATCGGGGGGCCCGGGGAGCTGTTTTTT. Its protein is CARMIGGPGELFF.

The rearrangement links TRBV9 to TRBJ2-2; D is possibly TRBD1 (5 bases). Between the trimmed V and J ends, which lost 7 bases and 5 bases, there was a span of 9 bases. This CDR3 comprises 12 residues. The V gene's germline CDR1 is SGDLS and CDR2 YYNGEE. This CDR3 reads CASRRGTGELFF. In DNA form, the CDR3 reads TGTGCCAGCCGAAGGGGTACCGGGGAGCTGTTTTTT.